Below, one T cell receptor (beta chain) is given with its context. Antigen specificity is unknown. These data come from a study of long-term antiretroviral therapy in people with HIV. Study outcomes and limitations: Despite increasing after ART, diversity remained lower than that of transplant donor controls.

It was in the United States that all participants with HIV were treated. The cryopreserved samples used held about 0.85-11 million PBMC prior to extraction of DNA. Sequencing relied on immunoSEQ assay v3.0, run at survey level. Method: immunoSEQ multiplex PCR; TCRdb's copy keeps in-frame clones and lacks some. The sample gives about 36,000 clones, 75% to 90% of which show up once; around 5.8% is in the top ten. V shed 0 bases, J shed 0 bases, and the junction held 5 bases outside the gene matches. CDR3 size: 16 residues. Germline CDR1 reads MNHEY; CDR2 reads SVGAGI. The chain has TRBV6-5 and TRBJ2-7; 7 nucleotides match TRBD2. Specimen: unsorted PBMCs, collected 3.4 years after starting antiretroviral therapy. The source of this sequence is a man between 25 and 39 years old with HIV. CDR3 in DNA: TGTGCCAGCAGTTACTCGTCCGGGACTAACTCCTACGAGCAGTACTTC. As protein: CASSYSSGTNSYEQYF.